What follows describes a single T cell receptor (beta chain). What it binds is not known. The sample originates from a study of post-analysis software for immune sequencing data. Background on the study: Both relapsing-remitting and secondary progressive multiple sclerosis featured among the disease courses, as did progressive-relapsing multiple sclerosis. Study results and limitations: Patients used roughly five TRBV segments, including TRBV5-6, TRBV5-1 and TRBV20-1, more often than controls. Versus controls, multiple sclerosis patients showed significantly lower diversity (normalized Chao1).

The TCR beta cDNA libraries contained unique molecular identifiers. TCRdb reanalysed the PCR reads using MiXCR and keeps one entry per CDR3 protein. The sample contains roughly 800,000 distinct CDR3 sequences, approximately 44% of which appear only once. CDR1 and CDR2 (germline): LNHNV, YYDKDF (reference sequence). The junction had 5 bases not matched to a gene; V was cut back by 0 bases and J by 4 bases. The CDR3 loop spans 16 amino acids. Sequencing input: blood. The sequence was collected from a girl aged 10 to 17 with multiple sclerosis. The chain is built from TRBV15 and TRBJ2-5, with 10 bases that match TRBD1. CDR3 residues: CATSREKGTGVETQYF. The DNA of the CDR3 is TGTGCCACCAGCAGAGAAAAAGGGACAGGGGTAGAGACCCAGTACTTC. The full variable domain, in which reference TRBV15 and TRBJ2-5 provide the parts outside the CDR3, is DAMVIQNPRYQVTQFGKPVTLSCSQTLNHNVMYWYQQKSSQAPKLLFHYYDKDFNNEADTPDNFQSRRPNTSFCFLDIRSPGLGDTAMYLCATSREKGTGVETQYFGPGTRLLVL.